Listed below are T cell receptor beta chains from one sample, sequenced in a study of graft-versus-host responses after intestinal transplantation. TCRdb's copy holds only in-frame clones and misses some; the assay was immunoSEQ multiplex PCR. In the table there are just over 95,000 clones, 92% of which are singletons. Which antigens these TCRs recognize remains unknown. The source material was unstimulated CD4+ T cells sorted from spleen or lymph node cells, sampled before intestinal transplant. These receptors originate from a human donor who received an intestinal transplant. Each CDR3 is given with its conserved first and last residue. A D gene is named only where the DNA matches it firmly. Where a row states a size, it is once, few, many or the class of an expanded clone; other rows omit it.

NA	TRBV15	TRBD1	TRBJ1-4	TGTGCCACCAGTAGTTCAGGGGGGAGGGAAAAACTGTTTTTT	CATSSSGGREKLFF
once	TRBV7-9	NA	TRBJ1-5	TGTGCCAGCAGCTTATGGGGGGACCAGCCCCAGCATTTT	CASSLWGDQPQHF
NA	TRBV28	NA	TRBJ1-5	TGTGCCAGCAGTTTAGTCCCTAGAAGCAATCAGCCCCAGCATTTT	CASSLVPRSNQPQHF
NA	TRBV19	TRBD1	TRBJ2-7	TGTGCCAGTAGTATCTCCACAGGGGTCGGCCCCTACGAGCAGTACTTC	CASSISTGVGPYEQYF
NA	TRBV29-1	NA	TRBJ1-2	TGCAGCGTTGTGTCCGGCCTGCATAGCCCCGGCTACACCTTC	CSVVSGLHSPGYTF
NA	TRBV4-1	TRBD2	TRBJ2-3	TGCGCCAGCAGCCAAGATCTCAGCGGGGTCCTTCTGGATACGCAGTATTTT	CASSQDLSGVLLDTQYF
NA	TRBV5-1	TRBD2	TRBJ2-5	TGCGCCAGCAGCGCGGCAGCGAGACTAGCGGGGGAGACCCAGTACTTC	CASSAAARLAGETQYF
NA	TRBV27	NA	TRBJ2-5	TGTGCCAGCAGTCTAAGGGAATACTCTGGGGGCGTGTGGACCCAGTACTTC	CASSLREYSGGVWTQYF
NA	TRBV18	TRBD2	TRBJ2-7	TGTGCCAGCTCGCCTAGCGGGGGGGCCCCCGAGCAGTACTTC	CASSPSGGAPEQYF
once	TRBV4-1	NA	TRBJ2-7	TGCGCCAGCAGCCAAGCCCTACCCCCCCGAACGACAGAAGCCTACGAGCAGTACTTC	CASSQALPPRTTEAYEQYF
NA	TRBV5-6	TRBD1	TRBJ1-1	TGTGCCAGCAGCTCGCCGGGACAGGGGGGCCTTGAAGCTTTCTTT	CASSSPGQGGLEAFF
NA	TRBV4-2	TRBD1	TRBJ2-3	TGTGCCAGCAGCCAAGGATACAGGGGTAGCACAGATACGCAGTATTTT	CASSQGYRGSTDTQYF